This is a list of T cell receptor beta chains from one sample in a study of cytomegalovirus exposure and HLA in healthy donors. The protocol was immunoSEQ multiplex PCR, while the TCRdb copy is restricted to in-frame clones and leaves out a portion. The sample yields under 200,000 clones, roughly 73% seen once. Sample: PBMCs. The source is a male donor in good health and CMV-seronegative. Both conserved end residues are part of each CDR3. Fields, in order: D gene, J gene, V gene, clone size, CDR3 protein, CDR3 DNA. D genes are given only for firm matches. Part of the rows lack a size; the others show once, few, many or a class for expanded clones.

>TRBD1|TRBJ2-3|TRBV7-9|.
CASSPAALGQNRDTQYF
TGTGCCAGCAGCCCAGCCGCGTTGGGACAGAATCGAGATACGCAGTATTTT
>.|TRBJ1-1|TRBV14|.
CASSQQGFTEAFF
TGTGCCAGCAGCCAACAGGGGTTCACTGAAGCTTTCTTT
>TRBD2|TRBJ2-3|TRBV6-1|.
CASSGLAGGTDTQYF
TGTGCCAGCAGTGGACTAGCGGGGGGAACAGATACGCAGTATTTT
>.|TRBJ2-7|TRBV5-1|.
CASSLYDEQYF
TGCGCCAGCAGCTTGTATGACGAGCAGTACTTC
>.|TRBJ1-5|TRBV28|.
CASRGGGFKQPQHF
TGTGCCAGCAGGGGGGGAGGGTTTAAACAGCCCCAGCATTTT
>.|TRBJ2-7|TRBV4-2|.
CASSQPPGYEQYF
TGTGCCAGCAGCCAACCACCGGGCTACGAGCAGTACTTC
>.|TRBJ1-1|TRBV29-1|.
CSAGQMNTEAFF
TGCAGCGCAGGACAGATGAACACTGAAGCTTTCTTT
>.|TRBJ1-3|TRBV4-3|few
CASSQDLPGVGNTIYF
TGCGCCAGCAGCCAAGATCTGCCAGGGGTGGGAAACACCATATATTTT
>TRBD2|TRBJ2-1|TRBV19|.
CATSMIGTSGRYNEQFF
TGTGCCACTAGTATGATTGGGACTAGCGGGAGATACAATGAGCAGTTCTTC
>.|TRBJ2-5|TRBV9|few
CASSGGINGETQYF
TGTGCCAGCAGCGGAGGAATAAACGGAGAGACCCAGTACTTC
>.|TRBJ1-1|TRBV6-5|.
CASSGWGDTEAFF
TGTGCCAGCAGTGGATGGGGGGACACTGAAGCTTTCTTT
>TRBD2|TRBJ2-1|TRBV4-3|.
CASSPQRDGRFEQFF
TGCGCCAGCAGCCCCCAGCGGGATGGTCGGTTTGAGCAGTTCTTC
>TRBD2|TRBJ2-3|TRBV7-2|.
CASSLKSGSGTDTQYF
TGTGCCAGCAGCTTAAAGAGCGGGAGTGGGACAGATACGCAGTATTTT